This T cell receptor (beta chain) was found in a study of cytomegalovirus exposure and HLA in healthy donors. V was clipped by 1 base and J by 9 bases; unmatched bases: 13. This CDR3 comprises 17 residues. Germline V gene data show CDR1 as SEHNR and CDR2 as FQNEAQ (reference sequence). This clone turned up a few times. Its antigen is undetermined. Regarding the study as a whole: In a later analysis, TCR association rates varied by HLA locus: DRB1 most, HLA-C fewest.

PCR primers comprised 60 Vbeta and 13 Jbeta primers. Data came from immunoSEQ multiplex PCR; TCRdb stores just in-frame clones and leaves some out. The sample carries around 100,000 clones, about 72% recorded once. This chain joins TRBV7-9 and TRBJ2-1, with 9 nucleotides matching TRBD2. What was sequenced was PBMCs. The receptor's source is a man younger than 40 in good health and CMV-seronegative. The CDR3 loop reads CASSLVLLAGRTVEQFF. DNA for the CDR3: TGTGCCAGCAGCTTAGTCCTCCTAGCGGGAAGGACGGTTGAGCAGTTCTTC. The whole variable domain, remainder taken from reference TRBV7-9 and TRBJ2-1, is DTGVSQNPRHKITKRGQNVTFRCDPISEHNRLYWYRQTLGQGPEFLTYFQNEAQLEKSRLLSDRFSAERPKGSFSTLEIQRTEQGDSAMYLCASSLVLLAGRTVEQFFGPGTRLTVL.